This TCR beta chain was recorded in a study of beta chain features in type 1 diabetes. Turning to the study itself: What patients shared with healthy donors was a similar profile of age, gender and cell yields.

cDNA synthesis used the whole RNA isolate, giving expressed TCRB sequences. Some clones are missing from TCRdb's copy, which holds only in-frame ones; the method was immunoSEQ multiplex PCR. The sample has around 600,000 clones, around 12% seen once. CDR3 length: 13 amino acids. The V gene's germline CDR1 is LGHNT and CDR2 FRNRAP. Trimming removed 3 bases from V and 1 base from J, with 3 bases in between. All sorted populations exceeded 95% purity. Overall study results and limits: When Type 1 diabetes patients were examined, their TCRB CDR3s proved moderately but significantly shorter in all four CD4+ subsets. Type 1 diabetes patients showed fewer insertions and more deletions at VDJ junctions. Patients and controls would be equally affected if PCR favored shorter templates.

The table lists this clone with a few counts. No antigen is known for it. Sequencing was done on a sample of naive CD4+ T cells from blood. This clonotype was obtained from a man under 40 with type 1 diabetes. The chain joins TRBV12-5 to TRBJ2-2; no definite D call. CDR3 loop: CASGLGNTGELFF. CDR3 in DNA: TGTGCTAGTGGTTTAGGGAACACCGGGGAGCTGTTTTTT.